Listed below are T cell receptor beta chains from one sample, sequenced in a study of T-cell reconstitution after alpha-beta-depleted transplantation in children. From the PCR reads, TCRdb called clonotypes with MiXCR, one entry per CDR3 protein. The table has over 450,000 distinct CDR3 sequences, about 10% seen once; the top ten hold 2% to 2.5%. The input for sequencing was PBMCs, taken before TCRalphabeta/CD19-depleted stem cell transplant. All receptors derive from a child aged 2 to 10 with inherited bone marrow failure, due to receive a stem cell transplant. CDR3s include the opening cysteine and the closing phenylalanine or tryptophan. D genes are given only for firm matches. Not every row has a clone size; where given, it reads once, few, many or a size class.

clone size: many; J gene: TRBJ2-1; CDR3 length: 14; V gene: TRBV5-1; D gene: .; CDR3 protein: CASSLAWEHNEQFF
clone size: many; J gene: TRBJ1-2; CDR3 length: 13; V gene: TRBV20-1; D gene: .; CDR3 protein: CSARVGWGLGYTF
clone size: many; J gene: TRBJ2-3; CDR3 length: 21; V gene: TRBV4-3; D gene: .; CDR3 protein: CASSQETERMKAPGEPDTQYF
clone size: many; J gene: TRBJ2-7; CDR3 length: 15; V gene: TRBV7-2; D gene: .; CDR3 protein: CASSLGAGSTYEQYF
clone size: many; J gene: TRBJ1-4; CDR3 length: 14; V gene: TRBV21-1; D gene: .; CDR3 protein: CASSNNRRNEKLFF
clone size: .; J gene: TRBJ1-4; CDR3 length: 16; V gene: TRBV28; D gene: .; CDR3 protein: CASSLIVRATNEKLFF
clone size: few; J gene: TRBJ2-1; CDR3 length: 17; V gene: TRBV5-6; D gene: TRBD2; CDR3 protein: CASSYVSSGRAVHEQFF
clone size: .; J gene: TRBJ2-7; CDR3 length: 15; V gene: TRBV28; D gene: TRBD2; CDR3 protein: CASTTLGRTAQSQYF
clone size: many; J gene: TRBJ2-2; CDR3 length: 17; V gene: TRBV7-8; D gene: TRBD2; CDR3 protein: CASSPHPGTSNTGELFF
clone size: .; J gene: TRBJ2-5; CDR3 length: 14; V gene: TRBV7-9; D gene: .; CDR3 protein: CASSFLKRQETQYF
clone size: .; J gene: TRBJ2-7; CDR3 length: 14; V gene: TRBV20-1; D gene: .; CDR3 protein: CSAPPGGTYYEQYF
clone size: many; J gene: TRBJ2-1; CDR3 length: 17; V gene: TRBV5-4; D gene: .; CDR3 protein: CASSLDDKPINYNEQFF
clone size: many; J gene: TRBJ2-7; CDR3 length: 15; V gene: TRBV20-1; D gene: .; CDR3 protein: CSASPRTVLGEEQYF
clone size: few; J gene: TRBJ2-7; CDR3 length: 13; V gene: TRBV20-1; D gene: .; CDR3 protein: CSASRGGGGEQYF
clone size: many; J gene: TRBJ1-2; CDR3 length: 16; V gene: TRBV4-3; D gene: .; CDR3 protein: CASSQDHFAGSYGYTF
clone size: many; J gene: TRBJ2-5; CDR3 length: 12; V gene: TRBV12-3/TRBV12-4; D gene: .; CDR3 protein: CASSFPQETQYF
clone size: many; J gene: TRBJ2-7; CDR3 length: 11; V gene: TRBV30; D gene: .; CDR3 protein: CAWTWGMEQYF